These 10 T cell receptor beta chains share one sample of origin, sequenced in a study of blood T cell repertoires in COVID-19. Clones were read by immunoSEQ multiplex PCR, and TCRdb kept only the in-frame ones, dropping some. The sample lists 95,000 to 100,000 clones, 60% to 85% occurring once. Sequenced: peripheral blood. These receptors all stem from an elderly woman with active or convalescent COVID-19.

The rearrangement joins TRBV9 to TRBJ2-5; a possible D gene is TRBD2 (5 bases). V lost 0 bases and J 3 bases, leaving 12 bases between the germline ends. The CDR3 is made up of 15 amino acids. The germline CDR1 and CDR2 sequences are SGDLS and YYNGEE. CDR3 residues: CASSVAGSAKETQYF. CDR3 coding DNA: TGTGCCAGCAGCGTAGCTGGTAGCGCGAAAGAGACCCAGTACTTC.

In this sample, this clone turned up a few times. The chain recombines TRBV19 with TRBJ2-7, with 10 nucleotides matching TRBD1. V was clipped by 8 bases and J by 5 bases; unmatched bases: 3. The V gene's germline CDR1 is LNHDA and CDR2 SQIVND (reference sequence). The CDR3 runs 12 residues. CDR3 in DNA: TGTGCCAGTGGGACAGGGGTCGACGAGCAGTACTTC. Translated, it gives CASGTGVDEQYF.

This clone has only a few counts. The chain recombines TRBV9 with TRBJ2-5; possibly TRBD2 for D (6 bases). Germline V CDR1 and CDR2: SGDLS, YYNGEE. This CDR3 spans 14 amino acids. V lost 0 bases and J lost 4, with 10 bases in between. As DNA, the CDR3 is TGTGCCAGCAGCGTAGCGGGGGTGGGAGAGACCCAGTACTTC. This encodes CASSVAGVGETQYF.

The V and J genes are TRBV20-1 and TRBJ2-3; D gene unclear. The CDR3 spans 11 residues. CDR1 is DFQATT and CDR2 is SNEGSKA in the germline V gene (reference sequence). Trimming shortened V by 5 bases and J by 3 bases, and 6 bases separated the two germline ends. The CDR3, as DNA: TGCAGTGCTGGCCGAACAGATACGCAGTATTTT. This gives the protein CSAGRTDTQYF.

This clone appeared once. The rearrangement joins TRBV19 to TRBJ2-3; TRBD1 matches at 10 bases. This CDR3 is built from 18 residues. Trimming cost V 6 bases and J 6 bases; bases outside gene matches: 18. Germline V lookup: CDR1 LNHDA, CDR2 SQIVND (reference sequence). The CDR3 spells CASSGTGDPTEWGDTQYF. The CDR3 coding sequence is TGTGCCAGTAGCGGGACAGGGGATCCGACTGAATGGGGCGATACGCAGTATTTT.

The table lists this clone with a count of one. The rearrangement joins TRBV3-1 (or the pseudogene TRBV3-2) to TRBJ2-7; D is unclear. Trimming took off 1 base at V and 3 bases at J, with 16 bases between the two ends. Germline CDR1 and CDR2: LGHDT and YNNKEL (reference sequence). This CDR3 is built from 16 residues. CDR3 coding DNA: TGTGCCAGCAGCCAAGGTTCCACCGGTCCGTTCTACGAGCAGTACTTC. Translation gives CASSQGSTGPFYEQYF.

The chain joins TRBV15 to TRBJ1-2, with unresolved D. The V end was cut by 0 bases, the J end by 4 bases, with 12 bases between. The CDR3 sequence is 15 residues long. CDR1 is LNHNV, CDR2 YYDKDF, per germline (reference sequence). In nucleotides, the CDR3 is TGTGCCACCAGCAGAGATCTTATCGGAGGCTATGGCTACACCTTC. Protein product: CATSRDLIGGYGYTF.

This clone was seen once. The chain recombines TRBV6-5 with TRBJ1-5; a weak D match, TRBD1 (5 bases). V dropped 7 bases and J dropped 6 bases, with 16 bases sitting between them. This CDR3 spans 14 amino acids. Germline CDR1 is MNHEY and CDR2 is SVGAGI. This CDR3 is CASNPSGGGQPQHF. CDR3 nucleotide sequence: TGTGCCAGCAATCCTTCGGGGGGGGGTCAGCCCCAGCATTTT.

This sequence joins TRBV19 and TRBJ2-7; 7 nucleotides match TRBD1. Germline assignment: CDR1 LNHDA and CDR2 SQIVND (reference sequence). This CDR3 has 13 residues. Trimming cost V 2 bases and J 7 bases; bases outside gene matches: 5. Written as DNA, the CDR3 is TGTGCCAGTAGTATAATCCCAGGGGGTGAGCAGTACTTC. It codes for CASSIIPGGEQYF.

The chain's CDR3 is CASSLLNGDTQYF. The CDR3 DNA sequence: TGTGCCAGCAGCTTACTGAACGGGGATACGCAGTATTTT. This chain connects TRBV7-9 to TRBJ2-3; no definite D call. The CDR3 spans 13 residues. The V gene lost 2 bases and the J gene lost 6 bases, with 9 bases spanning the gap. Germline assignment: CDR1 SEHNR and CDR2 FQNEAQ (reference sequence).